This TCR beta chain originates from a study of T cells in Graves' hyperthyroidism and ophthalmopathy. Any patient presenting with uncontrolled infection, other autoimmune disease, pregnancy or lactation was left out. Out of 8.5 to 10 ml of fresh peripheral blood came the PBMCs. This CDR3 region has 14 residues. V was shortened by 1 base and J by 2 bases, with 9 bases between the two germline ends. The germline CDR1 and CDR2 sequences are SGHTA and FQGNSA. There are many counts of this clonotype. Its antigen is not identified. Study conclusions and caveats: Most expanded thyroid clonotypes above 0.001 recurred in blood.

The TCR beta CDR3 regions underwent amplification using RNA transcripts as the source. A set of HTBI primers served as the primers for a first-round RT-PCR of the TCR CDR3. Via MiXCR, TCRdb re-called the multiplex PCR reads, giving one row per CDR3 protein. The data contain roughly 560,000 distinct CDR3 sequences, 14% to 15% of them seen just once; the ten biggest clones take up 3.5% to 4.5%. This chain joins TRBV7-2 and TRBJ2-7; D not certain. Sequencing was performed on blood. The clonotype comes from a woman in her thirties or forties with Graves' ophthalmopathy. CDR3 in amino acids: CASSLGRYAYEQYF. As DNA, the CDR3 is TGTGCCAGCAGCTTAGGCAGGTACGCCTACGAGCAGTACTTC.